This T cell receptor (beta chain) was recovered during a study of cytomegalovirus exposure and HLA in healthy donors. This CDR3 spans 15 amino acids. The germline CDR1 and CDR2 sequences are SGHAT and FQDESV (reference sequence). V dropped 3 bases and J dropped 5; count of bases not matched to a gene: 6. As to this clone: The antigen remains undetermined.

The PCR was carried out with 60 Vbeta primers and 13 Jbeta primers. Sequencing used immunoSEQ multiplex PCR; TCRdb keeps in-frame clones, though not all of them. The data contain some 200,000 clones, around four fifths of them singletons. Study observations and caveats: Later analysis suggested most CMV-associated TCR beta chains were HLA-restricted.

The sequencing input was PBMCs. This clonotype originated in a boy aged 2 to 10 in good health and CMV-seronegative. The chain is built from TRBV11-1 and TRBJ2-2; 7 bases map to TRBD2. CDR3 amino acids: CASSLGRAETGELFF. The DNA of the CDR3 is TGTGCCAGCAGCTTGGGGAGGGCCGAGACCGGGGAGCTGTTTTTT.